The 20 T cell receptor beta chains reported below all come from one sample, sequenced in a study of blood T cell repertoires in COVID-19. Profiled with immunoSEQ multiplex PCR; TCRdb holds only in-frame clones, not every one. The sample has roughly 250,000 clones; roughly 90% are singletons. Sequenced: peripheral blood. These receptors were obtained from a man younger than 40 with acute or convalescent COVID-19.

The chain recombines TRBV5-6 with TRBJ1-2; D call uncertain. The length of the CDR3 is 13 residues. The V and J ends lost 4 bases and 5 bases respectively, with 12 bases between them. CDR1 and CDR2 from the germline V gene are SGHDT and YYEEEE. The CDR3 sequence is CASSRPPGYGYTF. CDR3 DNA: TGTGCCAGCAGCCGTCCGCCCGGGTATGGCTACACCTTC.

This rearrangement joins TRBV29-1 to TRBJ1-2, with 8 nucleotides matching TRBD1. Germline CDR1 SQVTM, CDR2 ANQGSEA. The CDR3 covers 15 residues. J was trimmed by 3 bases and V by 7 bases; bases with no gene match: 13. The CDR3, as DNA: TGCAGCGCCGCAGCGGCAGGGGGCTGGGACTATGGCTACACCTTC. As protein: CSAAAAGGWDYGYTF.

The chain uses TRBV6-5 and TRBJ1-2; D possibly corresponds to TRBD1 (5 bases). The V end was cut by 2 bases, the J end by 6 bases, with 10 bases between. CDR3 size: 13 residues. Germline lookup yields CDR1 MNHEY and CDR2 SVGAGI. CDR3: CASSYDSLDGYTF. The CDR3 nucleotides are TGTGCCAGCAGTTACGACAGTCTGGATGGCTACACCTTC.

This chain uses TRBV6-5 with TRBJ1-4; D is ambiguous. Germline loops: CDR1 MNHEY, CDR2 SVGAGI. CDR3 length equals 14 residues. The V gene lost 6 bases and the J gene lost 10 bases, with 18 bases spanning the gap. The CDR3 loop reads CASSPTDFEGKLFF. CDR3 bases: TGTGCCAGCAGCCCAACAGACTTTGAGGGAAAACTGTTTTTT.

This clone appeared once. CDR3 loop: CASSLAPENPQYF. CDR3 coding DNA: TGTGCCAGCAGCTTGGCGCCAGAAAACCCTCAGTACTTC. The chain combines TRBV5-8 with TRBJ2-7; D is undetermined. V lost 0 bases and J 10 bases, leaving 14 bases between the germline ends. The CDR3 is 13 residues long. Germline values: CDR1 SGHTS, CDR2 YDEGEE. Together with reference TRBV5-8 and TRBJ2-7, the CDR3 gives the full variable domain: EAGVTQSPTHLIKTRGQQATLRCSPISGHTSVYWYQQALGLGLQFLLWYDEGEERNRGNFPPRFSGRQFPNYSSELNVNALELEDSALYLCASSLAPENPQYFGPGTRLTVT.

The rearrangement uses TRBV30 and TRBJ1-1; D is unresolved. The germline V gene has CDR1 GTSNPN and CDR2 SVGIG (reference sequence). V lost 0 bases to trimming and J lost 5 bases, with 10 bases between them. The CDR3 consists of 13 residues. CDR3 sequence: CAWSVRRGTEAFF. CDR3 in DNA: TGTGCCTGGAGTGTACGGAGAGGAACTGAAGCTTTCTTT.

This chain's CDR3 is CASSISGDTGELFF. The CDR3 DNA reads TGTGCCAGTAGTATTTCAGGGGACACCGGGGAGCTGTTTTTT. The chain carries TRBV19 and TRBJ2-2; D perhaps matches TRBD1 (6 bases). Germline-derived CDR1 and CDR2 are LNHDA and SQIVND (reference sequence). V lost 3 bases and J 3 bases, leaving 8 bases between the germline ends. CDR3 size: 14 residues.

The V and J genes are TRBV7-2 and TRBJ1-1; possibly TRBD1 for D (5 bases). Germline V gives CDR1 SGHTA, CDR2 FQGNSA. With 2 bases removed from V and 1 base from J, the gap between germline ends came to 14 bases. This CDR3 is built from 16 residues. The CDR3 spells CASSLRGGASNTEAFF. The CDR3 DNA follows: TGTGCCAGCAGCTTAAGGGGTGGCGCCTCGAACACTGAAGCTTTCTTT. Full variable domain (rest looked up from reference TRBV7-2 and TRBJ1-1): GAGVSQSPSNKVTEKGKDVELRCDPISGHTALYWYRQSLGQGLEFLIYFQGNSAPDKSGLPSDRFSAERTGGSVSTLTIQRTQQEDSAVYLCASSLRGGASNTEAFFGQGTRLTVV.

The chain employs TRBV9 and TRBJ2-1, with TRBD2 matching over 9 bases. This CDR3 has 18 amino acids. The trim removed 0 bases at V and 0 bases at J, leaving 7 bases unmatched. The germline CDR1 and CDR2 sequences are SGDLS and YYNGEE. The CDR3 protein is CASSVGAGGVYSYNEQFF. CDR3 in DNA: TGTGCCAGCAGCGTAGGGGCGGGAGGGGTATACTCCTACAATGAGCAGTTCTTC.

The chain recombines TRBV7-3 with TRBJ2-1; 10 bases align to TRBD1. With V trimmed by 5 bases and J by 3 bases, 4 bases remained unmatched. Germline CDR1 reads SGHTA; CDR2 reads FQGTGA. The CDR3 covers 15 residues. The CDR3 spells CASSPDRGGYNEQFF. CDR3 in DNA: TGTGCCAGCAGCCCGGACAGGGGGGGCTACAATGAGCAGTTCTTC.

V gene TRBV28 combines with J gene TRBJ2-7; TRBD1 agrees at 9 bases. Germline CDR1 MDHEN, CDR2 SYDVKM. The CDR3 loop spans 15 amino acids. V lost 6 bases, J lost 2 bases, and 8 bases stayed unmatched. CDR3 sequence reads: CASSPSGTGTYEQYF. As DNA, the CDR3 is TGTGCCAGCAGCCCATCCGGGACAGGGACCTACGAGCAGTACTTC.

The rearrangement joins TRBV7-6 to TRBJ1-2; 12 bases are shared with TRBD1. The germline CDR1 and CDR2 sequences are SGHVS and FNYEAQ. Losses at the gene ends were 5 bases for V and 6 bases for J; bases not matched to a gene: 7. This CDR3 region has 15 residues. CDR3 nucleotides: TGTGCCAGCAGCCAACCGGGACAGGGGGCTGATGGCTACACCTTC. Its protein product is CASSQPGQGADGYTF.

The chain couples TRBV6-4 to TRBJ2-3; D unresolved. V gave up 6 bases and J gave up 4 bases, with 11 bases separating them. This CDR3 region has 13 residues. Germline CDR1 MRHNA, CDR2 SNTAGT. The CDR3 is CASSPQFADTQYF. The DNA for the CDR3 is TGTGCCAGCAGCCCGCAGTTCGCAGATACGCAGTATTTT.

The chain's CDR3 is CASSLVFSSYNEQFF. CDR3 bases: TGTGCCAGCAGTTTGGTGTTTAGCTCCTACAATGAGCAGTTCTTC. The gene calls are TRBV28 and TRBJ2-1; no reliable D call. With 3 bases removed from V and 0 bases from J, the gap between germline ends came to 9 bases. This CDR3 spans 15 amino acids. The germline V gene encodes CDR1 MDHEN and CDR2 SYDVKM.

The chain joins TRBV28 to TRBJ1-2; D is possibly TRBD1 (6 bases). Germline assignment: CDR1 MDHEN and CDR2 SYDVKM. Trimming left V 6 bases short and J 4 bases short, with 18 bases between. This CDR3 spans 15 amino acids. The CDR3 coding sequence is TGTGCCAGCAGGGAGATGACAGGCGCCCTCTATGGCTACACCTTC. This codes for CASREMTGALYGYTF.

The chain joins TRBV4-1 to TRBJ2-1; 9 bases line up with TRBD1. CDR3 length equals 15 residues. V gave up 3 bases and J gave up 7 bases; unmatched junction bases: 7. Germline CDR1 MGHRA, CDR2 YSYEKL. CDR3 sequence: CASSHRDREGNEQFF. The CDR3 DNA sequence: TGCGCCAGCAGCCACCGGGACAGGGAAGGAAATGAGCAGTTCTTC.

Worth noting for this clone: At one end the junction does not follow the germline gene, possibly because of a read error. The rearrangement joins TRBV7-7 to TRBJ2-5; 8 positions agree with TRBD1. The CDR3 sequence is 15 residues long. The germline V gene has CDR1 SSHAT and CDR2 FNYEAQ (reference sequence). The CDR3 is CASSSGQGSWETQYF. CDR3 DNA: TGTGCTAGCAGCTCAGGACAGGGTAGTTGGGAGACCCAGTACTTC.

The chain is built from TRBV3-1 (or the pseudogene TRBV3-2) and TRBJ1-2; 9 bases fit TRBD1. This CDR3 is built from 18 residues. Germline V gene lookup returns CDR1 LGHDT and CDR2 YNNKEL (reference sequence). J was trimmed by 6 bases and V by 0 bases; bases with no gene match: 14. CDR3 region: CASSQEGHWGQGGNGYTF. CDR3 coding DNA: TGTGCCAGCAGCCAAGAAGGTCATTGGGGACAGGGCGGTAATGGCTACACCTTC.

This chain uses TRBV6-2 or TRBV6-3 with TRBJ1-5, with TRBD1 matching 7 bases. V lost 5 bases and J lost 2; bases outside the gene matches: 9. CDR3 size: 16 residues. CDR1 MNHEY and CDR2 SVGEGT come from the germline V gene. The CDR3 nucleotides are TGTGCCAGCAGTAAGCTGACAGGGTACGGCAATCAGCCCCAGCATTTT. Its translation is CASSKLTGYGNQPQHF.

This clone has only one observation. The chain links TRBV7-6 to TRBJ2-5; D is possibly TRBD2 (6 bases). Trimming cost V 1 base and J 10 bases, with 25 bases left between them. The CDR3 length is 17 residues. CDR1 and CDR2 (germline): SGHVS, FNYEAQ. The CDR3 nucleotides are TGTGCCAGCAGCTTAGGGAAAGGGACTTCATTGGCGCGTAGCCAGTACTTC. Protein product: CASSLGKGTSLARSQYF.